This T cell receptor beta chain appears in the sequencing data of a study of blood T cell repertoires in COVID-19. Turning to the study itself: Acute-phase and convalescent COVID-19 samples originated in the United States, Italy and Spain. T cells, B-cell-depleted T cells, or PBMCs provided the cDNA or gDNA that served as material.

The authors' processing: Estimation of nucleated cell counts was performed using reference gene primer amplification. Some clones are missing from TCRdb's copy, which holds only in-frame ones; the method was immunoSEQ multiplex PCR. V and J calls and clone size are copied from that table; D and trimming were computed from the DNA. The data hold some 250,000 clones, with roughly 91% observed a single time. Unmatched junction bases numbered 10, after V lost 3 bases and J lost 3 bases. The germline gives CDR1 SGHNT, CDR2 YYREEE (reference sequence). This CDR3 has 16 residues. Sequenced: peripheral blood. The sequence was collected from a woman aged 40 to 50 who had recovered from COVID-19. The genes are TRBV5-4 and TRBJ2-3; 7 positions agree with TRBD2. This CDR3 reads CASSWGLTGPTDTQYF. CDR3 coding DNA: TGTGCCAGCAGCTGGGGACTAACGGGCCCGACAGATACGCAGTATTTT. Based on the CDR3 plus reference TRBV5-4 and TRBJ2-3, the full variable domain is ETGVTQSPTHLIKTRGQQVTLRCSSQSGHNTVSWYQQALGQGPQFIFQYYREEENGRGNFPPRFSGLQFPNYSSELNVNALELDDSALYLCASSWGLTGPTDTQYFGPGTRLTVL.